This paragraph reports one TCR beta chain. This clone was recorded once. It has no known antigen specificity. Base qualities were left out, and no much larger clone turns up one base away. This sample is part of a study of blood T cell repertoires in COVID-19 (dated by TCRdb to 2020 to 2021). At the level of the whole study: Samples from collaborators originated in the United States, Italy and Spain and spanned both the acute and convalescent phases of COVID-19. A freely available public database, intended as a resource for researchers studying the immune response to SARS-CoV-2, is where the repertoires were released. Deeply sampled blood TCRbeta repertoires from subjects exposed to, actively infected with, or recovered from COVID-19 were included in the dataset. The sample metadata nearly always contained a de-identified subject ID, COVID-19 status, age in years and sex. HLA class I and class II types, where available, came from metadata supplied by the sample provider rather than from assay-based typing. The prospective study material was composed of cDNA or gDNA derived from T cells, B-cell-depleted T cells, or PBMCs. Samples came from the ongoing ImmuneRACE study (first 160 participants) plus 1,254 subjects from 6 global collaborators.

The CDR3, from cysteine to phenylalanine, totals 16 residues. Left in the record is the CDR3 DNA by itself, 48 bases read in frame from the first base. V trim: 5 bases; J trim: 6 bases; unmatched bases: 9. CDR1 and CDR2 (MNHEY, SMNVEV) derive from the germline V gene (reference sequence). Participants in the prospective study were aged roughly 18 to 100 years, lived in 24 United States geographic areas, and enrolled through a virtual design. In the prospective study, participants were assigned to cohorts based on the clinical history participants reported in a screening survey and a study questionnaire. Recovered participants in ImmuneRACE Cohort 3 were defined by two consecutive negative NP/OP PCR tests, clearance by a healthcare professional, or resolution of symptoms. Mobile phlebotomists in the prospective study collected whole blood, serum and a nasopharyngeal or oropharyngeal swab from every participant. Participants in the prospective study had the option to provide additional blood draws and questionnaires over an approximately 2-month period. Blood samples from the prospective study were shipped frozen or at room temperature prior to DNA extraction.

TCRbeta CDR3 regions were amplified from genomic DNA by means of the immunoSEQ Assay, a bias-controlled multiplex PCR. The original methods were these. The number of nucleated cells in each sample was estimated from the amplification of reference gene primers within the assay. Sequence reads were collapsed and filtered to measure the absolute abundance of every unique TCRbeta CDR3 rearrangement. For each sample, productive Simpson clonality was calculated by taking the square root of Simpson's diversity index across productive rearrangements. Sourced from immuneACCESS, this table was stored by TCRdb with only in-frame sequences that have V and J called. A share of the clones is absent; for the studies checked, an unresolved V gene accounts for under half, and the remainder has no known explanation. For V, J and clone size, that table is used; D and trimming come from the DNA. This sample holds more than 150,000 clones; 65% to 85% were observed only once. Jointly, the top ten make up over 10% of the sample.

What the study reported, not specific to this receptor: The quantity of clinical and demographic metadata differed by source and by participant and was supplied without curation.

The sequence joins TRBV27 to TRBJ2-1, and TRBD2 aligns with 11 junction nucleotides. This TCR derives from a woman aged 55-70 years who had recovered from COVID-19. Input material: PBMCs or T cells enriched from blood (not recorded which). The CDR3 sequence is CASSVIAGGPGNEQFF. The nucleotide sequence is TGTGCCAGCAGTGTAATAGCGGGGGGGCCAGGCAATGAGCAGTTCTTC.